This T cell receptor beta chain emerged from a study of blood T cells in healthy people across ages. Study-level information: Every two T cells gave about one barcoded beta molecule via template switching. Study results and caveats: Per million T cells, the diversity of TCR beta decreased roughly linearly as age advanced.

Those donating, healthy Caucasian individuals from Russia, were aged roughly 6 to 90. Remarks on this clonotype: Its antigen is as yet unknown.

Germline V gene lookup returns CDR1 MNHEY and CDR2 SVGEGT. J was trimmed by 2 bases and V by 5 bases; bases with no gene match: 9. CDR3 length: 16 residues. Combining a sample-barcoded 5' primer with a J-beta primer mix, a second PCR ran for roughly 6 to 12 cycles. TCRdb processed the 5' RACE reads anew with MiXCR; each CDR3 protein has one entry. Among 550,000 to 750,000 distinct CDR3 sequences, more than 20% were seen once, and the ten largest hold about 3.6%. V is TRBV6-2 or TRBV6-3 and J is TRBJ2-1; TRBD2 matches 7 bases. The TCR sequence derives from a man in his 70s in good health. What was sequenced was blood. This CDR3 is CASSVVGLGPYNEQFF. The CDR3 nucleotides are TGTGCCAGCAGTGTCGTCGGACTAGGGCCCTACAATGAGCAGTTCTTC.